This T cell receptor beta chain was observed in a study of CD8+CD57+ T cells in acquired aplastic anemia. Study background: DNA recovered from sorted CD4+ and CD8+ cells had a mean of approximately 3.4 ug. Read counts for CD4+ cells (from healthy donors) averaged about 10.8 million.

V shed 6 bases and J 5 bases; nucleotides not matched to a gene: 7. Germline CDR1 reads ENHRY; CDR2 reads SYGVKD. This CDR3 has 13 residues. Genomic DNA acted as the template from which TCR beta VDJ combination and CDR3 sequence profiling were carried out. TCRdb re-called the reads with MiXCR, one entry per CDR3 protein. Of 150,000 to 200,000 distinct CDR3 sequences detected, approximately 60% appear once; the ten largest clones hold about 48%. Study findings and constraints: The CD8+ Simpson's diversity of patients and controls was not significantly different. Patients and controls shared approximately 30 CD8+ CDR3 sequences.

In the case of this clonotype: As yet, its antigen is unknown.

Sequenced: sorted CD4+, CD8+, or CD8+CD57+ T cells (not recorded which) from PBMCs. The genes are TRBV10-3 and TRBJ2-7; TRBD1 matches at 7 bases. The origin of this receptor is a human donor in good health. CDR3 region: CAISRQGSDEQYF. In DNA form, the CDR3 reads TGTGCCATCAGCAGACAGGGTAGCGACGAGCAGTACTTC.